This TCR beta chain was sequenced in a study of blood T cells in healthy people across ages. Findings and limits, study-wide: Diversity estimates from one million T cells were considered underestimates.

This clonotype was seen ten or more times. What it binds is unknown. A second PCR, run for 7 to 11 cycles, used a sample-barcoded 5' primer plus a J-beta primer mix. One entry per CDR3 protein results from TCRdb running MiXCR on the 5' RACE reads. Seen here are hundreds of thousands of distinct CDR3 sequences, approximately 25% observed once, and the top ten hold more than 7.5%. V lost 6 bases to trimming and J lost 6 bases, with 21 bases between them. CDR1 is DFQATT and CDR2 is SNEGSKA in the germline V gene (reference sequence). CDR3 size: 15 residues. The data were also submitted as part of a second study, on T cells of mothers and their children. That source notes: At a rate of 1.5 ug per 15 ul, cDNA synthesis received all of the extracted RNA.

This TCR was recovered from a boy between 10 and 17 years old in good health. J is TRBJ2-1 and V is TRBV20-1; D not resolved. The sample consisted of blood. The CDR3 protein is CSAAEASTVGNEQFF. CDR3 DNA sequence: TGCAGTGCCGCAGAAGCTAGTACAGTGGGCAATGAGCAGTTCTTC.